Sequencing of this T cell receptor beta chain was carried out in a study of cytomegalovirus exposure and HLA in healthy donors. Study-level findings and limits: Among TCR beta chains, those listed as cytomegalovirus-associated numbered more than 150.

The CDR3 runs 14 residues. Germline assignment: CDR1 SEHNR and CDR2 FQNEAQ (reference sequence). V lost 2 bases to trimming and J lost 5 bases, with 13 bases between them. This clone has a single count. Its antigen is undetermined. The PCR made use of 60 Vbeta and 13 Jbeta primers. The assay was immunoSEQ multiplex PCR, and TCRdb's table has in-frame clones only and misses some. The sample lists roughly 180,000 clones; roughly 80% were seen once. The rearrangement uses TRBV7-9 and TRBJ2-7, with a tentative D call TRBD2 (5 bases). The sample consisted of PBMCs. This TCR was recovered from a female donor in good health and CMV-seronegative. CDR3 sequence: CASSLIGETDEQYF. DNA of the CDR3: TGTGCCAGCAGCTTAATCGGGGAGACGGACGAGCAGTACTTC.